Below, one T cell receptor beta chain is given with its context. The Seattle site enrolled patients during active infection and followed them longitudinally. Authors' data handling: The assay estimated nucleated cells by amplifying reference gene primers. Sequenced by immunoSEQ multiplex PCR; TCRdb stores in-frame clones only, minus some. That table supplies the V and J calls and clone size; D and trimming were determined from the DNA. Of about 70,000 clones in the sample, 75% to 90% were seen once. V lost 3 bases and J lost 9; bases outside the gene matches: 10. The CDR3 contains 15 residues. CDR1 is ENHRY, CDR2 SYGVKD, per germline. These data originate in a study of blood T cell repertoires in COVID-19. Whole-study context: Researchers got acute and convalescent COVID-19 samples from the United States, Italy and Spain. PBMCs, B-cell-depleted T cells, or T cells provided the cDNA or gDNA that made up the material.

The genes are TRBV10-3 and TRBJ1-5, with TRBD1 matching 8 bases. The sequenced sample consisted of peripheral blood. The sequence came from a man aged 35-49 years with COVID-19, enrolled during active disease. The CDR3 DNA reads as TGTGCCATCAGTGATGAGGGCAGGGGGCTGAGGCCCCAGCATTTT. Protein product: CAISDEGRGLRPQHF.